The subject of this entry is one T cell receptor (beta chain). The data derive from a study of technical replicates of blood from several donors. TCRdb's copy holds only in-frame clones and misses some; the assay was immunoSEQ multiplex PCR. The data show about 71,000 clones, roughly 90% seen once. The CDR3 consists of 11 residues. CDR1 is SNHLY, CDR2 FYNNEI, per germline. With 8 bases removed from V and 4 bases from J, the gap between germline ends came to 6 bases. The source material was T cells isolated from PBMCs. The source is a human donor in good health. The chain recombines TRBV2 with TRBJ1-3; D call uncertain. CDR3 sequence (DNA): TGTGCCAGCGAGTTAGGAAACACCATATATTTT. Encoded protein: CASELGNTIYF.